This T cell receptor (beta chain) comes out of a study of T cell responses to AZD1222 COVID-19 vaccine. Sequencing was performed with immunoSEQ multiplex PCR; in TCRdb, only in-frame clones are kept and a portion is missing. The sample has about 130,000 clones; approximately 88% are singletons. This specimen consisted of peripheral blood, obtained on day 0 of MenACWY control vaccination. This TCR derives from an adult in good health.

Written as DNA, the CDR3 is TGTGCCAGTAATCCCGGGACAGGAGGATACAATGAGCAGTTCTTC. Encoded protein: CASNPGTGGYNEQFF. This rearrangement joins TRBV19 to TRBJ2-1, with 8 bases matching TRBD1. V trimming: 7 bases; J trimming: 4 bases; junction bases outside the gene matches: 9. This CDR3 contains 15 residues. CDR1 is LNHDA and CDR2 is SQIVND in the germline V gene (reference sequence).